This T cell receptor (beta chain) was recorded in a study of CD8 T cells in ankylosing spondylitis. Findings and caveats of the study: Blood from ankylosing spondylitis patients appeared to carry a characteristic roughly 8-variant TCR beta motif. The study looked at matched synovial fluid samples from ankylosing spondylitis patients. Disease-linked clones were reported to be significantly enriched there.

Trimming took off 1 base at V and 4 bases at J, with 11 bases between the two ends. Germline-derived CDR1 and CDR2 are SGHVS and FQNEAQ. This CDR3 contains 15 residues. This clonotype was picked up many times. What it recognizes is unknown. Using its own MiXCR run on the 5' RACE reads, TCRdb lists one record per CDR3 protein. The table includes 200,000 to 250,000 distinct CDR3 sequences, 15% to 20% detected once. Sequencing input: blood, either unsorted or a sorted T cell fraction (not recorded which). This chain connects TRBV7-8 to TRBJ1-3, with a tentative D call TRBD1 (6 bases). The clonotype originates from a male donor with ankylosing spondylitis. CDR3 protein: CASSLGGARGNTIYF. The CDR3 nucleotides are TGTGCCAGCAGCTTAGGGGGGGCGCGGGGAAACACCATATATTTT.